The entry below gives a single T cell receptor beta chain sequence along with its context. The study recruited people aged roughly 18 to 95 years across approximately 25 US areas. Cohorts were assigned according to the clinical history that participants reported. The sample is drawn from a study of blood T cell repertoires in COVID-19. Study background: The samples span acute and convalescent COVID-19 from the United States, Italy and Spain. Sources were T cells, B-cell-depleted T cells, or PBMCs; the material itself was cDNA or gDNA.

The germline V gene encodes CDR1 ENHRY and CDR2 SYGVKD. The junction had 4 bases not matched to a gene; V was cut back by 6 bases and J by 9 bases. The CDR3 spans 14 residues. Generated by immunoSEQ multiplex PCR, the TCRdb table keeps only in-frame clones and is missing some. The sample shows a few hundred thousand clones, roughly 85% of them seen only once. The V gene is TRBV10-3, the J gene TRBJ2-1; TRBD2 matches at 14 bases. Sequenced material: PBMCs or T cells enriched from blood (not recorded which). The clonotype originates from a man aged 35 to 55 who had recovered from COVID-19. CDR3 sequence reads: CAIRGLAGDPEQFF. The CDR3 nucleotides are TGTGCCATCAGGGGACTAGCGGGAGATCCTGAGCAGTTCTTC.